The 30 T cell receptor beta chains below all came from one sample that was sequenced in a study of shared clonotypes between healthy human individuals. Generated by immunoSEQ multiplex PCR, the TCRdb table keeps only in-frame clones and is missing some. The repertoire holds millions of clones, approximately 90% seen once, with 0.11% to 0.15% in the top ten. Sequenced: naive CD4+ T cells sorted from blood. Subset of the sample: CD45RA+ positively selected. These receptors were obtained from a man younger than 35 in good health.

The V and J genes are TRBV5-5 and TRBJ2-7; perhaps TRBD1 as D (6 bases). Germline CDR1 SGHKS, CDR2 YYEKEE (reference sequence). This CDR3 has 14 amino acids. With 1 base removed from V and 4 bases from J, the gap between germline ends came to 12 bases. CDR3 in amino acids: CASSLLVGGYEQYF. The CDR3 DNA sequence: TGTGCCAGCAGCTTGCTAGTAGGGGGTTACGAGCAGTACTTC.

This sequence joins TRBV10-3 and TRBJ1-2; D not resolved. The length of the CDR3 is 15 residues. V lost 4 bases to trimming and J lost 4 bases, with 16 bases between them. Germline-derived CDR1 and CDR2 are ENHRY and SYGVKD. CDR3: CAISGQSMGSYGYTF. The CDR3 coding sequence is TGTGCCATCAGTGGCCAATCTATGGGCAGCTATGGCTACACCTTC.

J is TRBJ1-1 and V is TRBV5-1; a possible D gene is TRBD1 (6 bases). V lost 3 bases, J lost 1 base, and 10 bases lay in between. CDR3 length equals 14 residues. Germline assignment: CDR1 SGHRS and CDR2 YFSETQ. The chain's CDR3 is CASSWARGNTEAFF. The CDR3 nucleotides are TGCGCCAGCAGCTGGGCCAGGGGGAACACTGAAGCTTTCTTT.

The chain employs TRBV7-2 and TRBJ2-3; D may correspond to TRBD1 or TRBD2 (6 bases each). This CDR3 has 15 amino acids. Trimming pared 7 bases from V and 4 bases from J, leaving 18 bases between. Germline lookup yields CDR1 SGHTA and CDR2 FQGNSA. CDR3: CASTPSFGGADTQYF. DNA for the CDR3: TGTGCCAGCACCCCCTCTTTCGGGGGCGCAGATACGCAGTATTTT.

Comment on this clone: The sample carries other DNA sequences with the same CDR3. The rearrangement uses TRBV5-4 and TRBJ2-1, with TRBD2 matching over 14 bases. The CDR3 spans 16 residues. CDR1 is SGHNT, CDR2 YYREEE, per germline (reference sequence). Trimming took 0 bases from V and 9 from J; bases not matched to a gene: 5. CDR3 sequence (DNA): TGTGCCAGCAGCTTGGGGGGACTAGCGGGAGTCGGTGAGCAGTTCTTC. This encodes CASSLGGLAGVGEQFF. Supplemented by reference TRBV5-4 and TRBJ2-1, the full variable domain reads ETGVTQSPTHLIKTRGQQVTLRCSSQSGHNTVSWYQQALGQGPQFIFQYYREEENGRGNFPPRFSGLQFPNYSSELNVNALELDDSALYLCASSLGGLAGVGEQFFGPGTRLTVL.

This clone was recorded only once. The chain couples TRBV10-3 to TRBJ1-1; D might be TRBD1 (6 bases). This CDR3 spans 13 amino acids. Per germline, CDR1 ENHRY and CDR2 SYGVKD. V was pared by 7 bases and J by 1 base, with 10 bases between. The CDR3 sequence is CAITPQGNTEAFF. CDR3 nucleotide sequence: TGTGCCATCACACCACAGGGGAACACTGAAGCTTTCTTT.

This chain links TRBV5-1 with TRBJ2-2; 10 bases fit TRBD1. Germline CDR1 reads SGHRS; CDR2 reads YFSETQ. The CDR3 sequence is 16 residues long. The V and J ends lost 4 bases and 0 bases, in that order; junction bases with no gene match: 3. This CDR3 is CASSGTGEPNTGELFF. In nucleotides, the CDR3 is TGCGCCAGCAGCGGGACAGGGGAACCGAACACCGGGGAGCTGTTTTTT.

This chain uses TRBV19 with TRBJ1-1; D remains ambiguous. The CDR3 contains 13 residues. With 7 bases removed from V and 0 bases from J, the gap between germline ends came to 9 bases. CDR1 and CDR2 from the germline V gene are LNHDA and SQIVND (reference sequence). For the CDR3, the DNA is TGTGCCAGTATTGGAACATTGAACACTGAAGCTTTCTTT. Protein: CASIGTLNTEAFF.

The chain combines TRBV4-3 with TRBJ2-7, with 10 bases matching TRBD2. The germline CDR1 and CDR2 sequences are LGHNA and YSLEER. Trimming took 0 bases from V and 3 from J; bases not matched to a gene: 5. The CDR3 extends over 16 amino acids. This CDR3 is CASSQDSTSGHYEQYF. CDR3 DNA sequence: TGCGCCAGCAGCCAAGATTCGACTAGCGGGCACTACGAGCAGTACTTC.

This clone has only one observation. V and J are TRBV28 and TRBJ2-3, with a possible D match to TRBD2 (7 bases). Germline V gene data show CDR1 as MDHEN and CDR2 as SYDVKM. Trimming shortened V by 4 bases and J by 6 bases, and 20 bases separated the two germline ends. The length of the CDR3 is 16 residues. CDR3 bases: TGTGCCAGCAGTTCCCCAGGGGAGGGGTTGGGGGATACGCAGTATTTT. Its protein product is CASSSPGEGLGDTQYF.

CDR3 residues: CASSLVGQGMGPETQYF. CDR3 in DNA: TGTGCCAGCAGCTTGGTGGGACAGGGAATGGGGCCAGAGACCCAGTACTTC. The chain has TRBV5-6 and TRBJ2-5; TRBD1 matches at 9 bases. The CDR3 has 17 amino acids. CDR1 is SGHDT and CDR2 is YYEEEE in the germline V gene. V shed 0 bases and J 4 bases; nucleotides not matched to a gene: 10.

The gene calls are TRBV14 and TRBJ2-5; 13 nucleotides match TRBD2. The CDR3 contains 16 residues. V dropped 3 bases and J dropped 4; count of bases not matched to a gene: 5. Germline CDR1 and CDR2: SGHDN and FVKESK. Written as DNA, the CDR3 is TGTGCCAGCAGCCAGCGACTAGCGGGGGGTGGAGAGACCCAGTACTTC. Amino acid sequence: CASSQRLAGGGETQYF.

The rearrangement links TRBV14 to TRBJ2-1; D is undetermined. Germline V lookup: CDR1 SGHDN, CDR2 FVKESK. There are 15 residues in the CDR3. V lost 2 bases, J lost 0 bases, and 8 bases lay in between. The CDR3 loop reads CASSQTAGSYNEQFF. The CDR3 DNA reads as TGTGCCAGCAGCCAAACGGCCGGCTCCTACAATGAGCAGTTCTTC.

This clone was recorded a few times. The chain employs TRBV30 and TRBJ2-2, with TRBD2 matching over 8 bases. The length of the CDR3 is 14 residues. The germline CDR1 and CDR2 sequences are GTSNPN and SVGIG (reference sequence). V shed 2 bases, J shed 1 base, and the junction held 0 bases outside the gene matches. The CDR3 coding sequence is TGTGCCTGGAGTAGCGGGAGGAACACCGGGGAGCTGTTTTTT. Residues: CAWSSGRNTGELFF.

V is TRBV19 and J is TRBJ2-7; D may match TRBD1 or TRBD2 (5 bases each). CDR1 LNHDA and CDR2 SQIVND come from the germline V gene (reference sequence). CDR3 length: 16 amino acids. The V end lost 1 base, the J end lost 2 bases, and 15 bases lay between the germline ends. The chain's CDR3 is CASSIGGNALPYEQYF. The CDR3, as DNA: TGTGCCAGTAGTATAGGGGGGAATGCTCTACCCTACGAGCAGTACTTC.

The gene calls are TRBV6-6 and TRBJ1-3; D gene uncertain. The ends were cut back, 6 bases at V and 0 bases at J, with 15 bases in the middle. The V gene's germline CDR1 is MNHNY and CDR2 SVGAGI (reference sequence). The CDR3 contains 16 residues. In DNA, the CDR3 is TGTGCCAGCAGGAGACCCGACATGAGCTCTGGAAACACCATATATTTT. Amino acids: CASRRPDMSSGNTIYF.

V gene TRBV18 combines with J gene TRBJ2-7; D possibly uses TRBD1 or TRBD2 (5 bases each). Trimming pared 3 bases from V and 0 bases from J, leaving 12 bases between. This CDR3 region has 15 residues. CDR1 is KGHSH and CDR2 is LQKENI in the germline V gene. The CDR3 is CASSPRTGLSYEQYF. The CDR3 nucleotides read TGTGCCAGCTCACCCCGGACGGGGCTCTCCTACGAGCAGTACTTC.

The CDR3 loop is CASRRPRGAGELFF. DNA of the CDR3: TGTGCCAGCAGGCGTCCACGGGGGGCCGGGGAGCTGTTTTTT. This sequence joins TRBV28 and TRBJ2-2; TRBD2 aligns across 7 bases. The CDR3 is 14 amino acids. In germline, CDR1 is MDHEN, CDR2 SYDVKM. Trimming at V came to 6 bases and at J to 6 bases, leaving 7 bases not matched to a gene.

The CDR3: CASSSRAYEQYF. The CDR3 bases are TGTGCCAGCAGTTCTCGCGCCTACGAGCAGTACTTC. The chain uses TRBV2 and TRBJ2-7, with D uncertain. This CDR3 is 12 amino acids long. V lost 5 bases to trimming and J lost 2 bases, with 7 bases between them. The germline V gene has CDR1 SNHLY and CDR2 FYNNEI.

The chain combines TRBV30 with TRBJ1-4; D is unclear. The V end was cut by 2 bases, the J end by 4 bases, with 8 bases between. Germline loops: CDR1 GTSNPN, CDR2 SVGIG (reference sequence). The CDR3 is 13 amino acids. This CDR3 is CAWSPTNNEKLFF. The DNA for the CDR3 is TGTGCCTGGAGTCCGACGAATAATGAAAAACTGTTTTTT.

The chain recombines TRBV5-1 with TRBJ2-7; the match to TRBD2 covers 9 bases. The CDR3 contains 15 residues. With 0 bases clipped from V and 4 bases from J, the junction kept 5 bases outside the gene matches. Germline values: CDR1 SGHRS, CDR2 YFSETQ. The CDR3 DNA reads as TGCGCCAGCAGCTTGGGAGTAGCGGGAGCTTACGAGCAGTACTTC. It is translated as CASSLGVAGAYEQYF.

The CDR3 here is CASSPVVGSGGETQYF. CDR3 nucleotides: TGTGCCAGCTCACCGGTTGTCGGGAGCGGAGGGGAGACCCAGTACTTC. The rearrangement links TRBV18 to TRBJ2-5; TRBD2 is a possible D gene (6 bases). V was shortened by 3 bases and J by 5 bases, with 19 bases between the two germline ends. CDR1 and CDR2 from the germline V gene are KGHSH and LQKENI. The CDR3 is 16 amino acids.

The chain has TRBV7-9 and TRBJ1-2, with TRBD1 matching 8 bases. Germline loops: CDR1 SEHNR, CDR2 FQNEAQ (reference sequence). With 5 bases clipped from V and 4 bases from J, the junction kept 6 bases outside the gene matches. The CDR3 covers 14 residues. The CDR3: CASSVDRGIYGYTF. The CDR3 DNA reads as TGTGCCAGCAGCGTAGACAGGGGTATCTATGGCTACACCTTC.

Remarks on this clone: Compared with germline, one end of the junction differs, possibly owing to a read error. The CDR3 here is CASREGDRSSPLHF. In nucleotides, the CDR3 is TGTGCCAGCAGGGAAGGGGACAGGAGTTCTCCCCTCCACTTT. This chain connects TRBV6-1 to TRBJ1-6; 8 bases agree with TRBD1. The CDR3 has 14 residues. Germline V lookup: CDR1 MNHNS, CDR2 SASEGT.

This CDR3 is CASSVYPSTDTQYF. CDR3 nucleotide sequence: TGTGCCAGCAGCGTTTATCCTAGCACAGATACGCAGTATTTT. The chain links TRBV9 to TRBJ2-3; no firm D call. V lost 2 bases and J 0 bases, leaving 7 bases between the germline ends. The CDR3 contains 14 residues. Germline CDR1 SGDLS, CDR2 YYNGEE.

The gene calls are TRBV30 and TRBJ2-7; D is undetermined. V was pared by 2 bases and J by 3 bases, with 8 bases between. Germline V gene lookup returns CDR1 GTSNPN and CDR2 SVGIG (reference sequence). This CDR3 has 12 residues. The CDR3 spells CAWSQDYYEQYF. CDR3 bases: TGTGCCTGGAGTCAGGATTACTACGAGCAGTACTTC.

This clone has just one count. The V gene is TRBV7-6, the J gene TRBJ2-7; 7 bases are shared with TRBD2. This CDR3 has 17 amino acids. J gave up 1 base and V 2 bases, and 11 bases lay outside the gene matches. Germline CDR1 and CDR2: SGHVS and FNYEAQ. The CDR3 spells CASSLRGPGLPSYEQYF. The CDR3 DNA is TGTGCCAGCAGCTTACGTGGACCGGGACTACCTTCCTACGAGCAGTACTTC.

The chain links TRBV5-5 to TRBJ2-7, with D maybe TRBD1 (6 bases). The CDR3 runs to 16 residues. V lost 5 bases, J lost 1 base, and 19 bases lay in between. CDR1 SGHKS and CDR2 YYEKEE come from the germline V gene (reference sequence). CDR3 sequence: CASRPTGTLISYEQYF. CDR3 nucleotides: TGTGCCAGCAGACCCACAGGGACCCTGATTTCCTACGAGCAGTACTTC.

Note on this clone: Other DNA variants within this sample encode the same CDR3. The DNA of the CDR3 is TGTGCCAGCAGTGGGACAGGGGGCAATCAGCCCCAGCATTTT. It encodes CASSGTGGNQPQHF. V and J are TRBV6-1 and TRBJ1-5; 9 nucleotides match TRBD1. Looked up from germline, CDR1 is MNHNS and CDR2 is SASEGT. V shed 4 bases, J shed 2 bases, and the junction held 0 bases outside the gene matches. This CDR3 contains 14 residues.

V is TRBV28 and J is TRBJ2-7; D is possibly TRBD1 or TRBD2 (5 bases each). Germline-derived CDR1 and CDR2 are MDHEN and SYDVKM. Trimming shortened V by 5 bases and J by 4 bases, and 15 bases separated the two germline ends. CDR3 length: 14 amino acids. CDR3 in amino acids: CASSAPGRGYEQYF. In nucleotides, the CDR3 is TGTGCCAGCAGTGCCCCGGGACGAGGGTACGAGCAGTACTTC.